This entry lists 21 T cell receptor beta chains sequenced from one sample in a study of T cells expressing NK-cell markers. TCRdb reanalyzed the 5' RACE reads and collapses them to one entry per CDR3 protein, without DNA. In total, the table holds 500,000 or so distinct CDR3 sequences. Material: blood T cells: a sorted CD56 or NKG2C T cell subset, CD4+ or CD8+ T cells, or bulk PBMC T cells (not recorded which). The origin of the receptors is a man aged 18 to 30 in good health.

The chain uses TRBV15 and TRBJ2-2; with no DNA, the TCRdb D assignment of TRBD1 cannot be verified. The germline V gene has CDR1 LNHNV and CDR2 YYDKDF (reference sequence). The length of the CDR3 is 15 residues. The CDR3 loop is CATSNSGERVGELFF.

The genes are TRBV5-1 and TRBJ2-1; TCRdb returns TRBD1, unconfirmable since there is no DNA. This CDR3 has 15 residues. The V gene's germline CDR1 is SGHRS and CDR2 YFSETQ. CDR3 residues: CASSSNPGGYNEQFF.

V and J are TRBV12-3 or TRBV12-4 and TRBJ2-1; TCRdb lists TRBD2, though no DNA is available to test this call. The CDR3 totals 15 residues. The CDR3 loop reads CASSFSGTIYNEQFF.

V and J are TRBV14 and TRBJ2-1. Germline V gene data show CDR1 as SGHDN and CDR2 as FVKESK. The CDR3 has 14 residues. CDR3 in amino acids: CASSQLGRYNEQFF.

The chain links TRBV4-2 to TRBJ2-1; TCRdb's D call, TRBD2, is unchecked because there is no DNA. This CDR3 spans 18 amino acids. Germline-derived CDR1 and CDR2 are LGHNA and YNFKEQ. The CDR3 spells CASSQDPAGFRSYNEQFF.

CDR3 residues: CASSVTARPGQGKYNEQFF. The chain links TRBV9 to TRBJ2-1; TCRdb selects TRBD1, and the lack of DNA leaves this call unchecked. The germline V gene encodes CDR1 SGDLS and CDR2 YYNGEE. The length of the CDR3 is 19 residues.

The genes are TRBV6-5 and TRBJ2-7; the D gene TCRdb calls, TRBD1, cannot be checked with no DNA. This CDR3 spans 15 amino acids. Germline CDR1 MNHEY, CDR2 SVGAGI. CDR3 sequence: CASSYSGSPPHEQYF.

The chain joins TRBV12-3 or TRBV12-4 to TRBJ2-7; the D gene TCRdb calls, TRBD2, cannot be checked with no DNA. This CDR3 has 18 amino acids. The CDR3 loop is CASSLAVDRLAGGGEQYF.

The rearrangement links TRBV11-2 to TRBJ2-7; TCRdb outputs TRBD2, but without DNA this stays unchecked. The CDR3 spans 14 residues. Germline V CDR1 and CDR2: SGHAT, FQNNGV. The CDR3 sequence is CASSPIAGSYEQYF.

This chain links TRBV20-1 with TRBJ2-3; TCRdb selects TRBD2, and the lack of DNA leaves this call unchecked. This CDR3 contains 17 residues. The germline V gene has CDR1 DFQATT and CDR2 SNEGSKA (reference sequence). CDR3 protein: CSARDSALASRTDTQYF.

The CDR3 region is CASSERTGGNEQFF. The chain carries TRBV25-1 and TRBJ2-1; TCRdb outputs TRBD1, but without DNA this stays unchecked. Looked up from germline, CDR1 is MGHDK and CDR2 is SYGVNS. This CDR3 is built from 14 residues.

V usage is TRBV11-2 and J usage is TRBJ2-3; the D call from TCRdb, TRBD2, cannot be confirmed without DNA. This CDR3 contains 21 residues. The germline V gene has CDR1 SGHAT and CDR2 FQNNGV. CDR3 loop: CASSPHGFFGNQGGPEDTQYF.

The rearrangement joins TRBV6-5 to TRBJ2-2; without DNA, the TCRdb call of TRBD1 cannot be checked. CDR3 length equals 15 residues. Looked up from germline, CDR1 is MNHEY and CDR2 is SVGAGI. CDR3 amino acids: CASSYLQGNTGELFF.

The chain has TRBV27 and TRBJ1-3; TCRdb's D call of TRBD1 is untestable without DNA. The length of the CDR3 is 18 residues. CDR1 and CDR2 from the germline V gene are MNHEY and SMNVEV (reference sequence). The CDR3 sequence is CASSLAPGGRNSGNTIYF.

V usage is TRBV2 and J usage is TRBJ2-5; the D call from TCRdb, TRBD1, cannot be confirmed without DNA. The CDR3 extends over 16 amino acids. Germline V gene lookup returns CDR1 SNHLY and CDR2 FYNNEI. CDR3 region: CASSDFLLDRQETQYF.

The chain couples TRBV27 to TRBJ2-3; TCRdb indicates TRBD2, and absent DNA this call remains unverified. There are 16 residues in the CDR3. Germline V gene data show CDR1 as MNHEY and CDR2 as SMNVEV (reference sequence). CDR3 in amino acids: CASSPSGTITTDTQYF.

The chain combines TRBV5-1 with TRBJ2-2. The length of the CDR3 is 14 residues. Germline loops: CDR1 SGHRS, CDR2 YFSETQ. The chain's CDR3 is CASSFGSFTGELFF.

The rearrangement uses TRBV7-9 and TRBJ1-2. CDR3 length: 14 residues. Germline CDR1 is SEHNR and CDR2 is FQNEAQ (reference sequence). The CDR3: CASSLEVSGYGYTF.

The chain links TRBV12-3 or TRBV12-4 to TRBJ2-1; TCRdb reports TRBD2, a call that lacks DNA to check it against. This CDR3 is built from 14 residues. The CDR3 reads CASSLGGLAGKQFF.

The chain recombines TRBV4-3 with TRBJ2-1; the D call from TCRdb, TRBD2, cannot be confirmed without DNA. The CDR3 has 19 amino acids. Germline-derived CDR1 and CDR2 are LGHNA and YSLEER. Here the CDR3 reads CASSRGIASGSPSYNEQFF.

V usage is TRBV3-1 and J usage is TRBJ2-1; TCRdb outputs TRBD1, but without DNA this stays unchecked. The CDR3 extends over 15 amino acids. The V gene's germline CDR1 is LGHDT and CDR2 YNNKEL (reference sequence). The CDR3 loop reads CASSLQGVMVNEQFF.